What follows are 22 T cell receptor beta chains derived from one specimen sequenced in a study of T cells in Graves' hyperthyroidism and ophthalmopathy. Amplified regions were TCR beta CDR3 sequences from RNA transcripts. A set of HTBI primers served as the primers for a first-round RT-PCR of the TCR CDR3. In TCRdb, the multiplex PCR reads were re-called with MiXCR into one record per CDR3 protein. Here the sample spans more than 500,000 distinct CDR3 sequences, about 45% being singletons. The sequencing sample was made of peripheral blood or thyroid tissue (not recorded which). The receptor source for this set is an adult woman with Graves' disease, either hyperthyroidism or ophthalmopathy (not recorded which).

This clonotype was seen ten or more times. This chain links TRBV11-2 with TRBJ2-7; TRBD2 aligns across 7 bases. Losses at the gene ends were 2 bases for V and 6 bases for J; bases not matched to a gene: 10. The CDR3 extends over 15 amino acids. Per germline, CDR1 SGHAT and CDR2 FQNNGV. DNA of the CDR3: TGTGCCAGCAGCTTACTAGGCAGACTAGCCGGCGAGCAGTACTTC. This gives the protein CASSLLGRLAGEQYF.

This clonotype was seen many times. The CDR3 is CASGPGVTGELFF. The CDR3 region has the DNA TGTGCCAGCGGTCCGGGAGTGACCGGGGAGCTGTTTTTT. The J gene is TRBJ2-2, the V gene TRBV6-5; D is possibly TRBD2 (6 bases). Germline V lookup: CDR1 MNHEY, CDR2 SVGAGI. This CDR3 has 13 residues. The V end was cut by 8 bases, the J end by 5 bases, with 12 bases between.

The genes are TRBV12-3 or TRBV12-4 and TRBJ2-5; 10 nucleotides line up with TRBD1. The ends lost 4 bases at V and 0 bases at J; junction bases unmatched: 11. The CDR3 covers 18 residues. CDR3 coding DNA: TGTGCCAGCAGTTCACTGACCTCGACAGGGGGCAACCAAGAGACCCAGTACTTC. Encoded protein: CASSSLTSTGGNQETQYF.

Concerning this clonotype itself: One end of the junction varies from germline; a read error may be responsible. In nucleotides, the CDR3 is TGCGCCAGCAGCTTGAAGGCCAGCCAAGAGACCCAGTACTTC. It encodes CASSLKASQETQYF. This chain joins TRBV7-9 and TRBJ2-5; no firm D call. The CDR3 consists of 14 residues. The germline CDR1 and CDR2 sequences are SEHNR and FQNEAQ (reference sequence).

The chain is built from TRBV10-1 and TRBJ1-4; weak D call: TRBD1 (5 bases). Between the trimmed V and J ends, which lost 2 bases and 8 bases, there was a span of 15 bases. This CDR3 contains 15 residues. Germline V gene data show CDR1 as WNHNN and CDR2 as SYGVQD (reference sequence). CDR3 nucleotides: TGCGCCAGCAGTGAGAGCAGGGATGGAGCGGAAAAACTGTTTTTT. Amino acid sequence: CASSESRDGAEKLFF.

The chain carries TRBV6-5 and TRBJ1-1; possibly TRBD1 for D (6 bases). The CDR3 is 11 residues long. Germline CDR1 and CDR2: MNHEY and SVGAGI. V lost 5 bases and J lost 11, with 12 bases in between. The CDR3 loop is CASSHLGGAFF. CDR3 bases: TGTGCCAGCAGTCATCTGGGGGGCGCTTTCTTT.

The chain joins TRBV7-9 to TRBJ1-6; D is unclear. Germline V lookup: CDR1 SEHNR, CDR2 FQNEAQ (reference sequence). The CDR3 totals 13 residues. V lost 6 bases, J lost 12 bases, and 15 bases lay in between. In DNA form, the CDR3 reads TGTGCCAGCAGTTCTCCGGCTTTGGGACCCCTCCACTTT. The encoded protein is CASSSPALGPLHF.

The chain is built from TRBV9 and TRBJ2-2; 7 bases match TRBD1. V gave up 9 bases and J gave up 3 bases; unmatched junction bases: 8. This CDR3 is 14 amino acids long. The germline gives CDR1 SGDLS, CDR2 YYNGEE. The CDR3 region has the DNA TGTGCCACGCGAGGGACAGAGTACACCGGGGAGCTGTTTTTT. Its translation: CATRGTEYTGELFF. Using reference TRBV9 and TRBJ2-2 for the parts outside the CDR3, the full variable domain is DSGVTQTPKHLITATGQRVTLRCSPRSGDLSVYWYQQSLDQGLQFLIQYYNGEERAKGNILERFSAQQFPDLHSELNLSSLELGDSALYFCATRGTEYTGELFFGEGSRLTVL.

The chain combines TRBV28 with TRBJ1-1; TRBD1 agrees at 7 bases. The CDR3 extends over 15 amino acids. J was trimmed by 8 bases and V by 1 base; bases with no gene match: 10. Germline V gene lookup returns CDR1 MDHEN and CDR2 SYDVKM. The CDR3 here is CASSLSRQGPTEAFF. The CDR3 coding sequence is TGTGCCAGCAGTTTATCCAGACAGGGTCCCACAGAAGCTTTCTTT.

The chain links TRBV28 to TRBJ2-5, with 9 bases matching TRBD2. Germline V gene lookup returns CDR1 MDHEN and CDR2 SYDVKM. Germline trimming cut 5 bases from V and 2 bases from J; bases unmatched to any gene: 12. The CDR3 totals 17 residues. The CDR3 reads CASSQERIAGAQETQYF. The CDR3 DNA follows: TGTGCCAGCAGTCAAGAGCGAATAGCGGGAGCTCAAGAGACCCAGTACTTC.

This clonotype occurred many times. This chain uses TRBV20-1 with TRBJ2-7; TRBD1 might be the D (6 bases). The CDR3 is 15 residues long. CDR1 is DFQATT, CDR2 SNEGSKA, per germline (reference sequence). V lost 4 bases to trimming and J lost 3 bases, with 19 bases between them. Here the CDR3 DNA reads TGCAGTGCTACCGGGACACCTGAGGGGTTCTACGAGCAGTACTTC. Residues: CSATGTPEGFYEQYF.

This clonotype was observed many times. This chain links TRBV12-3 or TRBV12-4 with TRBJ1-2; D may be TRBD1 (5 bases). Trimming cost V 6 bases and J 7 bases, with 15 bases left between them. This CDR3 spans 13 amino acids. The CDR3 sequence is CASSPGTGGGYTF. Here the CDR3 DNA reads TGTGCCAGCAGCCCCGGGACGGGCGGTGGCTACACCTTC.

The chain employs TRBV7-8 and TRBJ2-1; D is uncertain. This CDR3 has 12 residues. Trimming cost V 8 bases and J 2 bases, with 7 bases left between them. Germline V gene data show CDR1 as SGHVS and CDR2 as FQNEAQ. As DNA, the CDR3 is TGTGCCAGCCAAGTCCCCTACAATGAGCAGTTCTTC. It specifies CASQVPYNEQFF.

Turning to this clonotype: One end of the junction varies from germline; a read error may be responsible. This sequence joins TRBV15 and TRBJ2-6, with 11 bases that match TRBD1. Germline V gene lookup returns CDR1 LNHNV and CDR2 YYDKDF (reference sequence). The length of the CDR3 is 18 residues. CDR3 coding DNA: TGTGCCGCCAGCAGTCCCGGGACAGGGGGCTCTGGGGCCAACGTCCTGACTTTC. It translates to CAASSPGTGGSGANVLTF.

This chain joins TRBV29-1 and TRBJ2-7, with D possibly matching TRBD2 (6 bases). The CDR3 loop spans 15 amino acids. Per the germline V gene, CDR1 is SQVTM and CDR2 is ANQGSEA. V lost 4 bases, J lost 0 bases, and 16 bases lay in between. The CDR3 spells CSVVLAAGLSYEQYF. The CDR3, as DNA: TGCAGCGTTGTATTGGCGGCGGGGCTCTCCTACGAGCAGTACTTC.

The table lists this clonotype with many counts. This chain connects TRBV20-1 to TRBJ1-5, with D possibly being TRBD1 (6 bases). Trimming shortened V by 1 base and J by 3 bases, and 10 bases separated the two germline ends. This CDR3 is 14 amino acids long. Germline V gene data show CDR1 as DFQATT and CDR2 as SNEGSKA (reference sequence). As DNA, the CDR3 is TGCAGTGCTAGAGGGGGACACCACAATCAGCCCCAGCATTTT. Translated: CSARGGHHNQPQHF.

This clonotype was counted ten times or more. This chain connects TRBV2 to TRBJ2-5; TRBD2 matches at 11 bases. With V trimmed by 8 bases and J by 5 bases, 7 bases remained unmatched. Germline V gives CDR1 SNHLY, CDR2 FYNNEI. CDR3 length: 14 amino acids. CDR3 in amino acids: CASVTSGRWETQYF. CDR3 DNA: TGTGCCAGCGTAACTAGCGGGAGATGGGAGACCCAGTACTTC.

The rearrangement links TRBV2 to TRBJ2-5, with D unresolved. The V end lost 3 bases, the J end lost 5 bases, and 13 bases lay between the germline ends. This CDR3 is 14 amino acids long. Germline CDR1 reads SNHLY; CDR2 reads FYNNEI. CDR3 sequence: CASSEGRREETQYF. CDR3 coding DNA: TGTGCCAGCAGTGAGGGTAGGAGAGAGGAGACCCAGTACTTC.

This clonotype showed up many times. V gene TRBV27 combines with J gene TRBJ2-7; D gene unclear. The CDR3 covers 14 residues. From germline, CDR1 is MNHEY and CDR2 SMNVEV (reference sequence). Between the trimmed V and J ends, which lost 7 bases and 2 bases, there was a span of 15 bases. CDR3 nucleotide sequence: TGTGCCAGCAAACGCCCGGCAGAAACCTACGAGCAGTACTTC. This translates into CASKRPAETYEQYF.

This clonotype was counted between two and nine times. This chain links TRBV10-3 with TRBJ2-7; 10 bases match TRBD2. V shed 2 bases and J 6 bases; nucleotides not matched to a gene: 7. The germline V gene has CDR1 ENHRY and CDR2 SYGVKD. The CDR3 totals 15 residues. Here the CDR3 reads CAISEALAGVLEQYF. CDR3 nucleotide sequence: TGTGCCATCAGTGAGGCCCTAGCGGGAGTTCTCGAGCAGTACTTC.

This clonotype was observed at least ten times. The rearrangement joins TRBV7-2 to TRBJ2-7, with no clear D. Germline V gene data show CDR1 as SGHTA and CDR2 as FQGNSA. This CDR3 has 13 amino acids. The CDR3 bases are TGTGCTAGCCGCCTCCAGGCCCTTGGCGAGCAGTACTTC. This sequence encodes CASRLQALGEQYF.

Notes on this clonotype: Lacking the conserved final phenylalanine or tryptophan, this CDR3 likely reflects a read error. No DNA is shown, since the ends of the CDR3 on it are uncertain; the CDR3 is the one TCRdb lists. The chain recombines TRBV20-1 with TRBJ2-6; the table's D call, TRBD1, has no DNA check behind it. From its first to its last residue, the CDR3 has 10 amino acids. In germline, CDR1 is DFQATT, CDR2 SNEGSKA (reference sequence). Here the CDR3 reads CSARNRDVTS.